Shown below are 21 T cell receptor beta chains from a single sample sequenced in a study of neurological immune-mediated disorders. TCRdb reprocessed the 5' RACE reads via MiXCR and lists one record per CDR3 protein. The table includes tens of thousands of distinct CDR3 sequences, 11% detected once. The sequenced material came from CD4+ T cells from blood. These receptors came from a woman aged 30 to 39 with HTLV-1-associated myelopathy (HAM/TSP).

This clonotype was counted many times. The CDR3 here is CASSLKTSDTQYF. CDR3 coding DNA: TGTGCCAGCAGTTTAAAGACTAGCGATACGCAGTATTTT. J is TRBJ2-3 and V is TRBV12-3 or TRBV12-4, with 7 positions matching TRBD2. Trimming cost V 2 bases and J 6 bases; bases outside gene matches: 2. CDR3 length: 13 amino acids.

This clonotype was counted many times. The chain is built from TRBV20-1 and TRBJ2-5; TRBD2 agrees at 12 bases. CDR1 is DFQATT, CDR2 SNEGSKA, per germline (reference sequence). J lost 2 bases, V lost 2 bases, and 3 bases had no gene match. The CDR3 runs 15 residues. CDR3 loop: CSARPTSGGQETQYF. CDR3 DNA sequence: TGCAGTGCTAGACCCACTAGCGGGGGGCAAGAGACCCAGTACTTC.

This clonotype was detected ten times or more. This clone may be a read error of a much larger clone one base away. This rearrangement joins TRBV20-1 to TRBJ1-2, with D unclear. CDR3 size: 13 residues. The V gene lost 6 bases and the J gene lost 6 bases, with 17 bases spanning the gap. From germline, CDR1 is DFQATT and CDR2 SNEGSKA (reference sequence). The CDR3, as DNA: TGCAGTGCGCGAAAGGTGTCGGACCATGGCTACACCTTC. Translating it yields CSARKVSDHGYTF.

The table lists this clonotype with many counts. The gene calls are TRBV6-1 and TRBJ2-1; D might be TRBD1 (6 bases). CDR3 length: 15 residues. V was cut by 7 bases and J by 0 bases, with 13 bases left in between. Germline values: CDR1 MNHNS, CDR2 SASEGT. In DNA form, the CDR3 reads TGTGCCAGCACCCTATTAGGGGGCTCCTACAATGAGCAGTTCTTC. It encodes CASTLLGGSYNEQFF.

This clonotype was counted at least ten times. The CDR3 DNA sequence: TGCAGTGCTAGCCCGGGACAGGGTTACACTGAAGCTTTCTTT. Translation gives CSASPGQGYTEAFF. This chain joins TRBV20-1 and TRBJ1-1, with TRBD1 matching over 9 bases. The CDR3 runs 14 residues. Germline loops: CDR1 DFQATT, CDR2 SNEGSKA (reference sequence). V was clipped by 3 bases and J by 3 bases; unmatched bases: 5.

The rearrangement joins TRBV6-6 to TRBJ1-4; D unclear. The germline V gene has CDR1 MNHNY and CDR2 SVGAGI (reference sequence). Deletions cut 4 bases from V and 7 bases from J, with 28 bases between. The CDR3 is made up of 19 amino acids. CDR3 in amino acids: CASSFVPRKGIAPGEKLFF. In DNA form, the CDR3 reads TGTGCCAGCAGTTTCGTGCCCAGAAAGGGCATCGCACCAGGTGAAAAACTGTTTTTT.

This clonotype was counted at least ten times. This chain links TRBV20-1 with TRBJ2-3, with D uncertain. Germline V lookup: CDR1 DFQATT, CDR2 SNEGSKA (reference sequence). The CDR3 sequence is 10 residues long. V lost 6 bases, J lost 7 bases, and 8 bases lay in between. The CDR3, as DNA: TGCAGTGCGGACCGGAATACGCAGTATTTT. Translating it yields CSADRNTQYF.

This clonotype was recorded at least ten times. CDR3 sequence: CATSRDEAGVQETQYF. For the CDR3, the DNA is TGTGCCACCAGCAGAGATGAAGCGGGGGTCCAAGAGACCCAGTACTTC. The rearrangement links TRBV15 to TRBJ2-5, with TRBD2 matching 8 bases. V gave up 0 bases and J gave up 1 base; unmatched junction bases: 4. Looked up from germline, CDR1 is LNHNV and CDR2 is YYDKDF (reference sequence). The CDR3 runs 16 residues.

This clonotype was seen ten or more times. The V gene is TRBV2, the J gene TRBJ1-2, with TRBD1 as a possible D gene (5 bases). Trimming removed 3 bases from V and 4 bases from J, with 15 bases in between. Germline values: CDR1 SNHLY, CDR2 FYNNEI. CDR3 length equals 15 residues. The CDR3 region is CASSDGARSGYGYTF. The CDR3 nucleotides read TGTGCCAGCAGTGACGGGGCCAGGTCTGGCTATGGCTACACCTTC.

This clonotype was counted many times. The V and J genes are TRBV20-1 and TRBJ1-1, with D possibly TRBD1 on 6 matching bases. This CDR3 has 12 residues. CDR1 is DFQATT, CDR2 SNEGSKA, per germline (reference sequence). V was clipped by 0 bases and J by 5 bases, with 7 bases between them. As DNA, the CDR3 is TGCAGTGCTAGAGATCAGGGGACTGAAGCTTTCTTT. It codes for CSARDQGTEAFF.

At least ten counts were recorded for this clonotype. V and J are TRBV5-1 and TRBJ2-3; 11 positions match TRBD2. This CDR3 region has 16 residues. With 1 base clipped from V and 2 bases from J, the junction kept 3 bases outside the gene matches. Germline V gives CDR1 SGHRS, CDR2 YFSETQ. The CDR3 sequence is CASSLLAGGTTDTQYF. DNA for the CDR3: TGCGCCAGCAGCTTGTTAGCGGGGGGGACCACAGATACGCAGTATTTT.

As to this clonotype: No conserved phenylalanine or tryptophan is present at the end of the CDR3, so a read error is the likely explanation. The chain uses TRBV20-1 and TRBJ2-3; 11 nucleotides match TRBD2. Losses at the gene ends were 4 bases for V and 5 bases for J; bases not matched to a gene: 8. CDR1 and CDR2 from the germline V gene are DFQATT and SNEGSKA (reference sequence). The CDR3 runs to 15 residues. CDR3 sequence: CSATLAGGAQDTQYV. In nucleotides, the CDR3 is TGCAGTGCTACGCTAGCGGGGGGCGCTCAAGATACGCAGTATGTT.

This clonotype was seen repeatedly, ten times or more. The chain carries TRBV18 and TRBJ1-1; D gene unclear. The V end lost 3 bases, the J end lost 3 bases, and 8 bases lay between the germline ends. CDR1 is KGHSH and CDR2 is LQKENI in the germline V gene. There are 13 residues in the CDR3. The CDR3 sequence is CASSPGWYTEAFF. DNA for the CDR3: TGTGCCAGCTCACCCGGTTGGTACACTGAAGCTTTCTTT.

This clonotype was picked up many times. The rearrangement uses TRBV27 and TRBJ2-7; 9 nucleotides agree with TRBD2. Germline CDR1 and CDR2: MNHEY and SMNVEV (reference sequence). J was trimmed by 7 bases and V by 3 bases; bases with no gene match: 7. The length of the CDR3 is 14 residues. Written as DNA, the CDR3 is TGTGCCAGCAGTTTGCGGGGGGGCCGTTGGGAGCAGTACTTC. Translating it yields CASSLRGGRWEQYF.

Ten or more counts support this clonotype. The J gene is TRBJ2-6, the V gene TRBV18, with 10 bases fitting TRBD1. The CDR3 is made up of 19 amino acids. Trimming removed 3 bases from V and 1 base from J; junction bases left unmatched: 9. CDR1 KGHSH and CDR2 LQKENI come from the germline V gene. The CDR3 spells CASSPPWGQGISGANVLTF. In DNA, the CDR3 is TGTGCCAGCTCACCCCCTTGGGGACAGGGGATTTCTGGGGCCAACGTCCTGACTTTC.

Many counts were recorded for this clonotype. The chain links TRBV6-6 to TRBJ1-2, with no clear D. Per germline, CDR1 MNHNY and CDR2 SVGAGI (reference sequence). The CDR3 contains 13 residues. V shed 4 bases and J shed 5 bases, with 11 bases lying between them. CDR3 sequence (DNA): TGTGCCAGCAGTTTCACGGCCGAGTATGGCTACACCTTC. Translating gives CASSFTAEYGYTF.

This clonotype was detected many times. The chain links TRBV5-1 to TRBJ2-3; 8 bases are shared with TRBD2. Trimming took 4 bases from V and 4 from J; bases not matched to a gene: 8. Germline lookup yields CDR1 SGHRS and CDR2 YFSETQ. The CDR3 has 15 residues. This CDR3 is CASSRSGTSPDTQYF. CDR3 in DNA: TGCGCCAGCAGCAGGTCCGGGACTAGTCCAGATACGCAGTATTTT.

This clonotype has ten or more counts. CDR3 DNA sequence: TGCGCCAGCAGCTCACAACAGGGAAACGGGGGCGAGCAGTACTTC. Translated: CASSSQQGNGGEQYF. The chain employs TRBV5-1 and TRBJ2-7; either TRBD1 or TRBD2 may supply D (6 bases each). The germline V gene encodes CDR1 SGHRS and CDR2 YFSETQ. The CDR3 is 15 amino acids. Trimming removed 3 bases at V and 6 bases at J, with 19 bases between.

Many counts were recorded for this clonotype. The chain links TRBV5-1 to TRBJ2-7, with no clear D. In germline, CDR1 is SGHRS, CDR2 YFSETQ. The CDR3 spans 14 residues. V dropped 4 bases and J dropped 2 bases, with 13 bases sitting between them. CDR3 sequence: CASSPNVGAYEQYF. DNA of the CDR3: TGCGCCAGCAGCCCGAACGTCGGTGCCTACGAGCAGTACTTC.

This clonotype was recorded at least ten times. The chain is built from TRBV5-1 and TRBJ2-3; D call uncertain. Germline V gives CDR1 SGHRS, CDR2 YFSETQ. The CDR3 spans 11 residues. Trimming left V 9 bases short and J 5 bases short, with 10 bases between. The CDR3 sequence: CATKVGDTQYF. The CDR3 nucleotides read TGCGCCACCAAAGTCGGAGATACGCAGTATTTT. The variable domain in full, completed from reference TRBV5-1 and TRBJ2-3, reads KAGVTQTPRYLIKTRGQQVTLSCSPISGHRSVSWYQQTPGQGLQFLFEYFSETQRNKGNFPGRFSGRQFSNSRSEMNVSTLELGDSALYLCATKVGDTQYFGPGTRLTVL.

This clonotype appeared many times. The chain links TRBV20-1 to TRBJ1-3; a weak D match, TRBD1 (6 bases). Germline CDR1 reads DFQATT; CDR2 reads SNEGSKA (reference sequence). This CDR3 region has 18 residues. The ends were cut back, 1 base at V and 1 base at J, with 20 bases in the middle. The CDR3 spells CSARGGGGRERSGNTIYF. Here the CDR3 DNA reads TGCAGTGCTAGAGGGGGCGGGGGCAGGGAGAGGTCTGGAAACACCATATATTTT.